Listed here are 27 T cell receptor beta chains from one sample, sequenced in a study of T cell responses to AZD1222 COVID-19 vaccine. The method was immunoSEQ multiplex PCR; TCRdb's version includes in-frame clones alone and lacks a portion of them. The sample has fewer than 150,000 clones; under 95% are singletons. This sample comprised peripheral blood, obtained on day 0 of AZD1222 vaccination. These receptors came from an adult in good health.

This sequence joins TRBV4-2 and TRBJ1-5; 7 bases line up with TRBD1. The CDR3 is 14 amino acids. Germline assignment: CDR1 LGHNA and CDR2 YNFKEQ. V dropped 0 bases and J dropped 7; count of bases not matched to a gene: 3. In DNA form, the CDR3 reads TGTGCCAGCAGCCAAGATCAGGGGGGACAGCCCCAGCATTTT. Its translation is CASSQDQGGQPQHF.

The chain recombines TRBV11-2 with TRBJ2-1, with D tentatively TRBD2 (6 bases). V lost 2 bases to trimming and J lost 4 bases, with 15 bases between them. Germline CDR1 is SGHAT and CDR2 is FQNNGV. The CDR3 is made up of 16 amino acids. CDR3 sequence reads: CASSLLRGKPYNEQFF. The CDR3 nucleotides are TGTGCCAGCAGCTTATTACGCGGGAAACCTTACAATGAGCAGTTCTTC. Full variable domain (remainder filled in from reference TRBV11-2 and TRBJ2-1): EAGVAQSPRYKIIEKRQSVAFWCNPISGHATLYWYQQILGQGPKLLIQFQNNGVVDDSQLPKDRFSAERLKGVDSTLKIQPAKLEDSAVYLCASSLLRGKPYNEQFFGPGTRLTVL.

The genes are TRBV27 and TRBJ2-7; 12 bases map to TRBD2. V lost 8 bases and J lost 0; bases outside the gene matches: 2. Looked up from germline, CDR1 is MNHEY and CDR2 is SMNVEV (reference sequence). The CDR3 contains 14 residues. The CDR3 DNA sequence: TGTGCCAGCCGGACTAGCGGGGACTCCTACGAGCAGTACTTC. Amino acid sequence: CASRTSGDSYEQYF.

V usage is TRBV19 and J usage is TRBJ2-3; possible D gene TRBD2, 5 bases. This CDR3 spans 15 amino acids. Trimming left V 3 bases short and J 6 bases short, with 16 bases between. Looked up from germline, CDR1 is LNHDA and CDR2 is SQIVND (reference sequence). The CDR3 bases are TGTGCCAGTAGTATGACTGGACTCGCTACCGATACGCAGTATTTT. Protein sequence: CASSMTGLATDTQYF.

The chain has TRBV28 and TRBJ2-2; weak D call: TRBD2 (5 bases). V was shortened by 2 bases and J by 6 bases, with 16 bases between the two germline ends. Per the germline V gene, CDR1 is MDHEN and CDR2 is SYDVKM. This CDR3 spans 16 amino acids. The CDR3 spells CASSLRTFFESGELFF. As DNA, the CDR3 is TGTGCCAGCAGTTTACGGACTTTTTTCGAGTCCGGGGAGCTGTTTTTT.

This chain joins TRBV18 and TRBJ1-1; 7 bases fit TRBD1. With 6 bases clipped from V and 5 bases from J, the junction kept 9 bases outside the gene matches. Germline lookup yields CDR1 KGHSH and CDR2 LQKENI. The CDR3 totals 14 residues. The chain's CDR3 is CASSQDRDRTEAFF. The CDR3 bases are TGTGCCAGCTCCCAAGACAGGGATCGGACTGAAGCTTTCTTT.

The chain carries TRBV12-3 or TRBV12-4 and TRBJ2-7; no firm D call. With 5 bases removed from V and 3 bases from J, the gap between germline ends came to 5 bases. There are 11 residues in the CDR3. As DNA, the CDR3 is TGTGCCAGCAGTCTTCACTACGAGCAGTACTTC. Residues: CASSLHYEQYF.

In nucleotides, the CDR3 is TGTGCCAGCAGCCCTGGAGGGGGGCTGCAGTACGAGCAGTACTTC. This gives the protein CASSPGGGLQYEQYF. The rearrangement joins TRBV11-2 to TRBJ2-7; D is possibly TRBD1 or TRBD2 (6 bases each). CDR1 is SGHAT and CDR2 is FQNNGV in the germline V gene. V was trimmed by 5 bases and J by 4 bases, leaving 18 bases between them. This CDR3 spans 15 amino acids.

The V and J genes are TRBV27 and TRBJ1-3, with unresolved D. With 8 bases removed from V and 6 bases from J, the gap between germline ends came to 17 bases. CDR3 length: 14 amino acids. CDR1 MNHEY and CDR2 SMNVEV come from the germline V gene (reference sequence). Here the CDR3 DNA reads TGTGCCAGCGGTTCGGGCCCCGAGCCAAACACCATATATTTT. It is translated as CASGSGPEPNTIYF.

The genes are TRBV6-1 and TRBJ2-1; 7 positions agree with TRBD2. The CDR3 runs 14 residues. CDR1 is MNHNS, CDR2 SASEGT, per germline. Germline trimming cut 1 base from V and 8 bases from J; bases unmatched to any gene: 5. The CDR3 sequence: CASSEGGTIDEQFF. The CDR3 region has the DNA TGTGCCAGCAGTGAAGGCGGGACTATTGATGAGCAGTTCTTC.

The chain carries TRBV28 and TRBJ1-1; TRBD1 matches 7 bases. CDR3 size: 16 residues. After removal of 6 bases from V and 1 base from J, the junction contained 11 bases not matched to a gene. Germline CDR1 MDHEN, CDR2 SYDVKM. The CDR3 DNA is TGTGCCAGCAGCAGTATATCGGGACAGACGAACACTGAAGCTTTCTTT. Protein: CASSSISGQTNTEAFF.

The genes are TRBV6-5 and TRBJ2-5; 8 nucleotides match TRBD2. The CDR3 runs to 14 residues. V lost 8 bases to trimming and J lost 2 bases; unmatched junction nucleotides: 7. Per germline, CDR1 MNHEY and CDR2 SVGAGI. The CDR3, as DNA: TGTGCCAGCTCCGGGGGGGACGCACAAGAGACCCAGTACTTC. This translates into CASSGGDAQETQYF.

This chain links TRBV12-3 or TRBV12-4 with TRBJ2-7; D uncertain. Trimming pared 5 bases from V and 6 bases from J, leaving 14 bases between. The CDR3 is made up of 13 amino acids. The CDR3 spells CASSQARAGEQYF. DNA for the CDR3: TGTGCCAGCAGTCAAGCTCGGGCCGGCGAGCAGTACTTC.

The chain recombines TRBV6-2 or TRBV6-3 with TRBJ1-2, with D unresolved. Trimming took 6 bases from V and 8 from J, leaving 19 bases between them. CDR1 MNHEY and CDR2 SVGEGT come from the germline V gene. CDR3 length: 14 amino acids. The CDR3 bases are TGTGCCAGCAGCACCGACTACACCCGGGGAGGCTACACCTTC. Encoded protein: CASSTDYTRGGYTF.

In this sample, this clone turned up once. This chain connects TRBV2 to TRBJ2-7, with TRBD2 identical over 8 bases. Germline V gives CDR1 SNHLY, CDR2 FYNNEI. CDR3 size: 14 residues. Trimming took 8 bases from V and 0 from J; bases not matched to a gene: 6. Here the CDR3 DNA reads TGTGCCAGCTGCTGGGCGGGAGGCTCCTACGAGCAGTACTTC. Residues: CASCWAGGSYEQYF.

On this clone: This sample includes further DNA sequences coding for the same CDR3. This rearrangement joins TRBV28 to TRBJ2-7; no clear D gene. The V gene's germline CDR1 is MDHEN and CDR2 SYDVKM. The V end lost 3 bases, the J end lost 5 bases, and 5 bases lay between the germline ends. This CDR3 has 11 amino acids. As DNA, the CDR3 is TGTGCCAGCAGTTTTAGAGACGAGCAGTACTTC. It yields the protein CASSFRDEQYF.

This sequence joins TRBV23-1 and TRBJ2-3; D may be TRBD2 (7 bases). TRBV23-1 is assigned to the ORF class and has an uncertain function. V was shortened by 8 bases and J by 1 base, with 16 bases between the two germline ends. The CDR3 consists of 15 residues. The DNA of the CDR3 is TGCGCCAGCCGCACCCGGGGGGCTGGCACAGATACGCAGTATTTT. It encodes CASRTRGAGTDTQYF.

The V gene is TRBV2, the J gene TRBJ1-2; 7 positions match TRBD1. The CDR3 has 17 residues. With V trimmed by 3 bases and J by 2 bases, 12 bases remained unmatched. Germline-derived CDR1 and CDR2 are SNHLY and FYNNEI. In nucleotides, the CDR3 is TGTGCCAGCAGTGACAAACCACAGGGGCGCCCAAACTATGGCTACACCTTC. Translating it yields CASSDKPQGRPNYGYTF. The complete variable domain, with remaining parts taken from reference TRBV2 and TRBJ1-2, reads EPEVTQTPSHQVTQMGQEVILRCVPISNHLYFYWYRQILGQKVEFLVSFYNNEISEKSEIFDDQFSVERPDGSNFTLKIRSTKLEDSAMYFCASSDKPQGRPNYGYTFGSGTRLTVV.

V and J are TRBV30 and TRBJ1-2; maybe TRBD1 (6 bases). The germline V gene has CDR1 GTSNPN and CDR2 SVGIG (reference sequence). Between the trimmed V and J ends, which lost 2 bases and 9 bases, there was a span of 13 bases. This CDR3 region has 12 residues. DNA for the CDR3: TGTGCCTGGAGTAAGGGGGGGCCTAGCTACACCTTC. It encodes CAWSKGGPSYTF.

The chain couples TRBV13 to TRBJ1-6; D is undetermined. The CDR3 has 16 amino acids. The V and J ends lost 1 base and 10 bases respectively, with 17 bases between them. From germline, CDR1 is PRHDT and CDR2 FYEKMQ (reference sequence). In DNA form, the CDR3 reads TGTGCCAGCAGCTTAGAGGCGGGCGGTGGTGGGTCACCCCTCCACTTT. Translated, it gives CASSLEAGGGGSPLHF.

V and J are TRBV28 and TRBJ1-2; 8 bases match TRBD1. From germline, CDR1 is MDHEN and CDR2 SYDVKM. This CDR3 spans 14 amino acids. Trimming took 7 bases from V and 4 from J; bases not matched to a gene: 8. The CDR3 is CASKPAGGTYGYTF. As DNA, the CDR3 is TGTGCCAGCAAACCCGCAGGGGGCACCTATGGCTACACCTTC.

This clone has a handful of counts. The chain joins TRBV19 to TRBJ2-1; TRBD2 matches 10 bases. V lost 2 bases, J lost 6 bases, and 22 bases stayed unmatched. Germline assignment: CDR1 LNHDA and CDR2 SQIVND (reference sequence). The CDR3 is made up of 21 amino acids. The CDR3 is CASSILRGSPEGPSGGNEQFF. DNA of the CDR3: TGTGCCAGTAGTATACTTAGAGGGTCCCCCGAGGGGCCTAGCGGGGGCAATGAGCAGTTCTTC. Full variable domain (remainder filled in from reference TRBV19 and TRBJ2-1): DGGITQSPKYLFRKEGQNVTLSCEQNLNHDAMYWYRQDPGQGLRLIYYSQIVNDFQKGDIAEGYSVSREKKESFPLTVTSAQKNPTAFYLCASSILRGSPEGPSGGNEQFFGPGTRLTVL.

This clone was detected a few times. This rearrangement joins TRBV7-6 to TRBJ2-7; TRBD2 aligns across 9 bases. The CDR3 extends over 17 amino acids. Germline CDR1 reads SGHVS; CDR2 reads FNYEAQ. Trimming removed 0 bases from V and 5 bases from J; junction bases left unmatched: 11. DNA of the CDR3: TGTGCCAGCAGCTTAGCGCCTAGCGGGGTAGGGCTCAACGAGCAGTACTTC. This gives the protein CASSLAPSGVGLNEQYF.

This clone is labeled as medium-sized. The chain combines TRBV4-2 with TRBJ2-1; no reliable D call. The CDR3 consists of 15 residues. CDR1 is LGHNA, CDR2 YNFKEQ, per germline. The V gene lost 0 bases and the J gene lost 1 base, with 7 bases spanning the gap. The CDR3 nucleotides are TGTGCCAGCAGCCAAGATATAGGGTCCTACAATGAGCAGTTCTTC. This encodes CASSQDIGSYNEQFF.

This chain links TRBV5-4 with TRBJ1-4; D possibly corresponds to TRBD1 (5 bases). V lost 2 bases and J lost 7, with 12 bases in between. CDR1 and CDR2 from the germline V gene are SGHNT and YYREEE (reference sequence). This CDR3 spans 14 amino acids. CDR3 residues: CASSFGGRTEKLFF. As DNA, the CDR3 is TGTGCCAGCAGCTTCGGGGGACGGACTGAAAAACTGTTTTTT.

This chain joins TRBV6-1 and TRBJ2-3; D is possibly TRBD2 (6 bases). From germline, CDR1 is MNHNS and CDR2 SASEGT. The CDR3 has 16 residues. The ends were cut back, 1 base at V and 2 bases at J, with 13 bases in the middle. The CDR3 nucleotides are TGTGCCAGCAGTGAAGAGGCGGGGCTCCTCACAGATACGCAGTATTTT. As protein: CASSEEAGLLTDTQYF.

The chain employs TRBV25-1 and TRBJ1-1; possibly TRBD1 for D (5 bases). The CDR3 length is 18 residues. Trimming removed 4 bases from V and 1 base from J, with 22 bases in between. Germline V gives CDR1 MGHDK, CDR2 SYGVNS. CDR3 bases: TGTGCCAGCAGTGCGGTGGGGGGTGGAGTCCCGGGGAACACTGAAGCTTTCTTT. Amino acids: CASSAVGGGVPGNTEAFF.